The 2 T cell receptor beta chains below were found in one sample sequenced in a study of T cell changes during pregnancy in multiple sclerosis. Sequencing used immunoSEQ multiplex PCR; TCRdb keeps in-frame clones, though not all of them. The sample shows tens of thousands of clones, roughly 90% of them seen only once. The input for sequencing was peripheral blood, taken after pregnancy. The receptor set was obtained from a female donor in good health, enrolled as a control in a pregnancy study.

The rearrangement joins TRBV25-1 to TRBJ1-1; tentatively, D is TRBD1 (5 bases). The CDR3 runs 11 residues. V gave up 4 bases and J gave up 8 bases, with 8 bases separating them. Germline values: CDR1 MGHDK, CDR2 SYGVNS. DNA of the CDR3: TGTGCCAGCAGTGTGGGGCTCGAAGCTTTCTTT. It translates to CASSVGLEAFF.

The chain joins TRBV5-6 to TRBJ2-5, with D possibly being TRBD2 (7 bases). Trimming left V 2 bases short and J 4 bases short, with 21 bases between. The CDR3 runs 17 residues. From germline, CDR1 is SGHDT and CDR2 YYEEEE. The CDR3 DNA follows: TGTGCCAGCAGCTTAGGGGGGGGGACAACATGGACAGAGACCCAGTACTTC. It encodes CASSLGGGTTWTETQYF.